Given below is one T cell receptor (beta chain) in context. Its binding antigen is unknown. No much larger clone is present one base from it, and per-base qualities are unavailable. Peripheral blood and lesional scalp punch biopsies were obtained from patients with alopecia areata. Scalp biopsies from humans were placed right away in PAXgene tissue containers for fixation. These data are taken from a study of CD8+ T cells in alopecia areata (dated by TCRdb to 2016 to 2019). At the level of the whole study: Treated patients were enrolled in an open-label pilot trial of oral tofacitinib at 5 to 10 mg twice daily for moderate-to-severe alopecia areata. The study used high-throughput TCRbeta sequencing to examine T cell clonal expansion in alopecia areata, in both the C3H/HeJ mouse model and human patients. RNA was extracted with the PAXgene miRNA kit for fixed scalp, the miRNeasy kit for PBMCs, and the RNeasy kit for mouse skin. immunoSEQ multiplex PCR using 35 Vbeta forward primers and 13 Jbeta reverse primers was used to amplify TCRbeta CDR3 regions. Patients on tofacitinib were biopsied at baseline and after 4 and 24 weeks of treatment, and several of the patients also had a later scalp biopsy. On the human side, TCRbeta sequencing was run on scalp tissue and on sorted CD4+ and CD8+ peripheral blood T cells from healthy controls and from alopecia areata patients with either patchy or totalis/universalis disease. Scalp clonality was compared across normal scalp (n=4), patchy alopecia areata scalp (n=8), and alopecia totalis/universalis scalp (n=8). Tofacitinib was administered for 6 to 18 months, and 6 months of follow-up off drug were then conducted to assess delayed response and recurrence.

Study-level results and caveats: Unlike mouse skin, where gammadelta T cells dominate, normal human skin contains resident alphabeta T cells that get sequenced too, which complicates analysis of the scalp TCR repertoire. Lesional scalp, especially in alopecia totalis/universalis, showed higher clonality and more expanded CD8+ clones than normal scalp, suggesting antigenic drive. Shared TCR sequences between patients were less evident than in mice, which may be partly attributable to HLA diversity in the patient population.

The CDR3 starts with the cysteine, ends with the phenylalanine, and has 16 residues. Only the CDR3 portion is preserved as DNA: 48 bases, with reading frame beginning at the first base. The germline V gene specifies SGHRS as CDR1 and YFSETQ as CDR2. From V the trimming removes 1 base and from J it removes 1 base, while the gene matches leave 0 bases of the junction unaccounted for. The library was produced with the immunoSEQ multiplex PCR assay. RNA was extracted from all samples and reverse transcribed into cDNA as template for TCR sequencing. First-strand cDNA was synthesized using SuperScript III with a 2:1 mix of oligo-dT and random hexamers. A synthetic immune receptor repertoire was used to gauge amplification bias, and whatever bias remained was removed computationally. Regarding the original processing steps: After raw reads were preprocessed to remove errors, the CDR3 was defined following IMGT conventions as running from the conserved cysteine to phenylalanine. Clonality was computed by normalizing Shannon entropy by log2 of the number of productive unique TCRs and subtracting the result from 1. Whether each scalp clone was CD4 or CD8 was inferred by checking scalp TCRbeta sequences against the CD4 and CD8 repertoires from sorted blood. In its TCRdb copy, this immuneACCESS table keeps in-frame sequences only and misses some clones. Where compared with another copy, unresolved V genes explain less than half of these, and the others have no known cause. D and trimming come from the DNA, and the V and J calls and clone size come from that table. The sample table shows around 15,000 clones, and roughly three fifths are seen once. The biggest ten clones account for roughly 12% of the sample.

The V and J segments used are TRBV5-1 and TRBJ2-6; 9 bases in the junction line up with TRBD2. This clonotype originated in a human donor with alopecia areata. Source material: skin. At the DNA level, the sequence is TGCGCCAGCAGCTTGCTAGCGGGATCTGGGGCCAACGTCCTGACTTTC. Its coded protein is CASSLLAGSGANVLTF. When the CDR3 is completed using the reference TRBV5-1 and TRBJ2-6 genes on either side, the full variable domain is KAGVTQTPRYLIKTRGQQVTLSCSPISGHRSVSWYQQTPGQGLQFLFEYFSETQRNKGNFPGRFSGRQFSNSRSEMNVSTLELGDSALYLCASSLLAGSGANVLTFGAGSRLTVL.